This T cell receptor beta chain was observed in a study of cytomegalovirus exposure and HLA in healthy donors. This CDR3 comprises 16 residues. Germline V gives CDR1 MNHEY, CDR2 SVGAGI. V shed 0 bases and J shed 0 bases, with 6 bases lying between them. Method: immunoSEQ multiplex PCR; TCRdb's copy keeps in-frame clones and lacks some. The repertoire holds 180,000 or so clones, with around nine tenths as singletons. Sequencing was carried out using PBMCs. The source is a woman under 40 in good health and CMV-seronegative. The V and J genes are TRBV6-5 and TRBJ1-6; D not resolved. The CDR3 here is CASSYSESSYNSPLHF. CDR3 nucleotide sequence: TGTGCCAGCAGTTACTCGGAGAGCTCCTATAATTCACCCCTCCACTTT.